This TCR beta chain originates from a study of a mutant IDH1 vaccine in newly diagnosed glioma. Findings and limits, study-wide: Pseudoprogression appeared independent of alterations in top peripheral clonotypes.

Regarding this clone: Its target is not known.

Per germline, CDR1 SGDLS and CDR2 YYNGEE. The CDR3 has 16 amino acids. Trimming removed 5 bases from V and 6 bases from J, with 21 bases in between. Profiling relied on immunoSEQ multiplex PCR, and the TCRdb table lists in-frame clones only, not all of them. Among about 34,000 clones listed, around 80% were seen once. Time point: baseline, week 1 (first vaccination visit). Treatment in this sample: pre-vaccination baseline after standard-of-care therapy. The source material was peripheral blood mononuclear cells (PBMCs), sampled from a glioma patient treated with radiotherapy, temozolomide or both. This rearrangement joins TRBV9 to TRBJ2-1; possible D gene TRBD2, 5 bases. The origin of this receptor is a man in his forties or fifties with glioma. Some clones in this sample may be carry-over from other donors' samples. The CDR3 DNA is TGTGCCAGCAGGGCTCTTGTGGCGGGCGAATTCAATGAGCAGTTCTTC. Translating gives CASRALVAGEFNEQFF. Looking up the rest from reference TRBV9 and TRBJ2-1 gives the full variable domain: DSGVTQTPKHLITATGQRVTLRCSPRSGDLSVYWYQQSLDQGLQFLIQYYNGEERAKGNILERFSAQQFPDLHSELNLSSLELGDSALYFCASRALVAGEFNEQFFGPGTRLTVL.